Below are 5 T cell receptor beta chains sequenced from a single sample in a study of graft-versus-host responses after intestinal transplantation. Clones were sequenced by immunoSEQ multiplex PCR, and TCRdb holds only the in-frame ones, with some missing. The sample gives 49,000 or so clones, 80% to 95% of which show up once; around 6.3% is in the top ten. Sequencing was performed on PBMCs, taken around 820 days after a first intestinal transplant, on the day of a second. The source is a human patient who received an intestinal transplant, so some T cells may come from the graft donor.

V and J are TRBV6-1 and TRBJ2-3; a weak D match, TRBD1 (6 bases). Trimming pared 1 base from V and 10 bases from J, leaving 12 bases between. Germline V gene sequence: CDR1 MNHNS, CDR2 SASEGT. There are 13 residues in the CDR3. This CDR3 is CASSEGGRGAQYF. The DNA for the CDR3 is TGTGCCAGCAGTGAAGGGGGCAGGGGCGCGCAGTATTTT.

The chain recombines TRBV5-1 with TRBJ1-5; 8 positions match TRBD1. V trimming: 7 bases; J trimming: 5 bases; junction bases outside the gene matches: 5. The length of the CDR3 is 13 residues. Germline values: CDR1 SGHRS, CDR2 YFSETQ. CDR3 protein: CASGDRPHQPQHF. In nucleotides, the CDR3 is TGCGCCAGCGGGGACAGGCCACATCAGCCCCAGCATTTT.

This sequence joins TRBV4-2 and TRBJ2-1; TRBD1 or TRBD2 may be the D gene (7 bases each). Trimming removed 4 bases at V and 8 bases at J, with 18 bases between. The CDR3 runs to 15 residues. The germline V gene has CDR1 LGHNA and CDR2 YNFKEQ. The CDR3 loop is CASSPGTAGKHEQFF. The CDR3 coding sequence is TGTGCCAGCAGCCCGGGGACAGCGGGAAAGCATGAGCAGTTCTTC.

The J gene is TRBJ2-6, the V gene TRBV14, with D perhaps matching TRBD1 (5 bases). V lost 3 bases, J lost 3 bases, and 15 bases lay in between. The CDR3 runs 17 residues. The germline CDR1 and CDR2 sequences are SGHDN and FVKESK. For the CDR3, the DNA is TGTGCCAGCAGCCAGTGGGGCAGGGCCGGTGGGGCCAACGTCCTGACTTTC. Its translation is CASSQWGRAGGANVLTF.

This chain links TRBV6-1 with TRBJ2-1; the D is unclear. The V and J ends lost 0 bases and 10 bases respectively, with 7 bases between them. The CDR3 runs 12 residues. CDR1 and CDR2 (germline): MNHNS, SASEGT. The chain's CDR3 is CASSEAFREQFF. The CDR3 region has the DNA TGTGCCAGCAGTGAAGCGTTTAGAGAGCAGTTCTTC.